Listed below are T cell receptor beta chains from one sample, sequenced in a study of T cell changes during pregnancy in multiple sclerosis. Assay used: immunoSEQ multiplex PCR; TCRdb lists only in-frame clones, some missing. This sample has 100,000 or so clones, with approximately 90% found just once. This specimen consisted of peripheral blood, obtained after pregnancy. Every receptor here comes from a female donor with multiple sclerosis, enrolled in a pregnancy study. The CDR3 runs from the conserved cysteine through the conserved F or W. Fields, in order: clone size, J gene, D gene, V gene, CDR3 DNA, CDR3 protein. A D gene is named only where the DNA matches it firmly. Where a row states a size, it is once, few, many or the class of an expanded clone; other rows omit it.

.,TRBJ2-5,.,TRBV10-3,TGTGCCATCAGTGAGGCGGCTAGCAGGGGCCAAGAGACCCAGTACTTC,CAISEAASRGQETQYF
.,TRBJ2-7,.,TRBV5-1,TGCGCCAGCAGCTTGGCTTCCTCCTACGAGCAGTACTTC,CASSLASSYEQYF
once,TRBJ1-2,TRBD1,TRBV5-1,TGCGCCAGCAGCTTGGGGGACAGGGGCGGATATGGCTACACCTTC,CASSLGDRGGYGYTF
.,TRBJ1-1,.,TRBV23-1,TGCGCCAGCAGTCAAAATCCCACCATCCCAGAGAACACTGAAGCTTTCTTT,CASSQNPTIPENTEAFF
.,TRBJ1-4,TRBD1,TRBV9,TGTGCCAGCAGCGCCTCAGGGGGGAGGGAAAAACTGTTTTTT,CASSASGGREKLFF
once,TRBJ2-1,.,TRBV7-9,TGTGCCAGCAGCTTAGAAGGGGCAGGGGACAATGAGCAGTTCTTC,CASSLEGAGDNEQFF
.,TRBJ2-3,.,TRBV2,TGTGCCAGCAGTGACAGGGATAGGGGCACAGATACGCAGTATTTT,CASSDRDRGTDTQYF
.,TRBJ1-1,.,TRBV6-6,TGTGCCAGCACTCAGGACAGAACAAACACTGAAGCTTTCTTT,CASTQDRTNTEAFF
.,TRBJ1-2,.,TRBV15,TGTGCCACCAGCAGAATGGGACCTGGGAGGATTACCGATCCCACAGGTTGGGTTGGCTACACCTTC,CATSRMGPGRITDPTGWVGYTF
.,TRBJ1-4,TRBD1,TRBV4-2,TGTGCCAGCAGCCAATCTAGACAGGGGGATGAAAAACTGTTTTTT,CASSQSRQGDEKLFF
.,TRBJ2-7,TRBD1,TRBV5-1,TGCGCCAGCAGCTTCGGGACAGGGGTTTACGAGCAGTACTTC,CASSFGTGVYEQYF
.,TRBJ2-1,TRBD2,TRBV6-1,TGTGCCAGCAGTGTTCGGGAGGAGGGCTACAATGAGCAGTTCTTC,CASSVREEGYNEQFF
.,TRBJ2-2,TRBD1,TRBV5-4,TGTGCCAGCAGCCCAAAGGACAGGGGTGGAACCGGGGAGCTGTTTTTT,CASSPKDRGGTGELFF
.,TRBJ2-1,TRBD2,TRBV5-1,TGCGCCAGCAGCTTGGCCCTAGCGGGGGGTTTTGAGCAGTTCTTC,CASSLALAGGFEQFF
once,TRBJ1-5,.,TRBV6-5,TGTGCCAGCAGGCTTGGACAGTATGGAAGCAAGCCCCAGCATTTT,CASRLGQYGSKPQHF
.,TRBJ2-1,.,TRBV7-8,TGTGCCAGCAGCTTAGGGGGGGACGATGAGCAGTTCTTC,CASSLGGDDEQFF
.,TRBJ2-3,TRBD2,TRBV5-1,TGCGCCAGCAGCGGGGGACTGAGCGGGGTCCCCCCAGATACGCAGTATTTT,CASSGGLSGVPPDTQYF
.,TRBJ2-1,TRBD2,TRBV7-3,TGTGCCAGCAGCTTAAATTCCCCGGGACTAACATACAATGAGCAGTTCTTC,CASSLNSPGLTYNEQFF
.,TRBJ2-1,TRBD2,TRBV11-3,TGTGCCAGCAGCCATGGACTAGCTTATGAGCAGTTCTTC,CASSHGLAYEQFF
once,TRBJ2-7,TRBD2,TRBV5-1,TGCGCCAGCAGCTTGGGAGGGACTAGCGGGGGGGGCCTCGACGAGCAGTACTTC,CASSLGGTSGGGLDEQYF
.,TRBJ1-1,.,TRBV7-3,TGTGCCAGCAGCGCAGGCCGGAACACTGAAGCTTTCTTT,CASSAGRNTEAFF
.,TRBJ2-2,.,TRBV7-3,TGTGCCAGCAGCCCAACGGAGGCAAACACCGGGGAGCTGTTTTTT,CASSPTEANTGELFF
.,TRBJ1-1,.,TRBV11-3,TGTGCCAGCAGCGACACTTTCGCTGAAGCTTTCTTT,CASSDTFAEAFF
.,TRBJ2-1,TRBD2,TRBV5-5,TGTGCCAGTACGCTCGGGCTAGCGGGTTTAAATGAGCAGTTCTTC,CASTLGLAGLNEQFF
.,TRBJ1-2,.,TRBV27,TGTGCCAGCAGTTTTGGCCCTACAGACGGCTACACCTTC,CASSFGPTDGYTF
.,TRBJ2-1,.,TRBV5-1,TGCGCCAGCAGCTTGGGGAGGGACAATGAGCAGTTCTTC,CASSLGRDNEQFF
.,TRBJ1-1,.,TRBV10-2,TGCGCCAGCAGTGAGGAGGGTTGGACTGAAGCTTTCTTT,CASSEEGWTEAFF
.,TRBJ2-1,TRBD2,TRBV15,TGTGCCACCAGTCCTTTAGCGGGGGGGTACAATGAGCAGTTCTTC,CATSPLAGGYNEQFF
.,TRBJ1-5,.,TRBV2,TGTGCCAGCAGTGAAAATTTCGACACAGGCCCTCAGCCCCAGCATTTT,CASSENFDTGPQPQHF
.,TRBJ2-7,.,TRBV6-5,TGTGCCAGCAGTTACTCGAGTACTGTCGAGCAGTACTTC,CASSYSSTVEQYF
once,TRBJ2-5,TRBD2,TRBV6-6,TGTGCCAGCAGTGCGACTAGCGGATCCCTACAAGAGACCCAGTACTTC,CASSATSGSLQETQYF
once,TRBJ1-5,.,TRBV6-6,TGTGCCAGCAGTACTCGAGGTGGAGGAGGCAATCAGCCCCAGCATTTT,CASSTRGGGGNQPQHF
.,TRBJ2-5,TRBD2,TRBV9,TGTGCCAGCAGCGTAGATGCCCCCGGGGGGGCCCAAGAGACCCAGTACTTC,CASSVDAPGGAQETQYF
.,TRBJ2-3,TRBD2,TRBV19,TGTGCCAGTAGTACCACTAGCGGGGGGGATACTAGCACAGATACGCAGTATTTT,CASSTTSGGDTSTDTQYF
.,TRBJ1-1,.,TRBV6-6,TGTGCCAGCATCATGACAGTTGCGAACACTGAAGCTTTCTTT,CASIMTVANTEAFF